Presented here are 17 T cell receptor beta chains from one specimen sequenced in a study of CXCR3-negative and CXCR3-positive naive CD8 T cells. The TRB cDNA libraries were prepared by 5' RACE with UMI labels. TCRdb reanalyzed the 5' RACE reads, giving one entry per CDR3 protein sequence and no DNA. This table lists about 66,000 distinct CDR3 sequences. The material sequenced was naive CXCR3- CD8+ T cells from blood. Subset noted: CD45RO-CCR7+CD27+CD95- naive CD8+ T cells lacking CXCR3 (TNR3-). The receptors here all came from a human donor in good health. Some clones in this sample may be carry-over from other donors' samples.

The genes are TRBV7-9 and TRBJ1-4. This CDR3 is built from 16 residues. Germline CDR1 and CDR2: SEHNR and FQNEAQ (reference sequence). The CDR3 reads CASSLALAGRDEKLFF.

The chain couples TRBV5-1 to TRBJ1-1; with no DNA, the TCRdb D assignment of TRBD1 cannot be verified. Germline V gene sequence: CDR1 SGHRS, CDR2 YFSETQ. The CDR3 length is 16 residues. This chain's CDR3 is CASSSRDRVQGTEAFF. The full variable domain, rest sourced from reference TRBV5-1 and TRBJ1-1, is KAGVTQTPRYLIKTRGQQVTLSCSPISGHRSVSWYQQTPGQGLQFLFEYFSETQRNKGNFPGRFSGRQFSNSRSEMNVSTLELGDSALYLCASSSRDRVQGTEAFFGQGTRLTVV.

The chain combines TRBV20-1 with TRBJ2-7; TCRdb selects TRBD1, and the lack of DNA leaves this call unchecked. CDR3 length: 14 amino acids. Germline V gene lookup returns CDR1 DFQATT and CDR2 SNEGSKA (reference sequence). The CDR3 protein is CSAPRDREPYEQYF.

This chain joins TRBV6-5 and TRBJ2-7; TCRdb outputs TRBD1, but without DNA this stays unchecked. Germline V gives CDR1 MNHEY, CDR2 SVGAGI. The CDR3 length is 14 residues. CDR3 amino acids: CASSYSPGLGEQYF.

The chain is built from TRBV4-3 and TRBJ2-5. Germline loops: CDR1 LGHNA, CDR2 YSLEER. The CDR3 is 15 residues long. The CDR3 protein is CASSQDRQVQETQYF.

The rearrangement uses TRBV6-5 and TRBJ2-2. Per the germline V gene, CDR1 is MNHEY and CDR2 is SVGAGI. The CDR3 is made up of 11 amino acids. The CDR3 protein is CASRHTGELFF.

The chain employs TRBV4-1 and TRBJ1-2. Germline V gene lookup returns CDR1 MGHRA and CDR2 YSYEKL. This CDR3 is 12 amino acids long. CDR3 amino acids: CASSHRGYGYTF.

This chain joins TRBV13 and TRBJ1-6. The CDR3 sequence is 16 residues long. Germline CDR1 PRHDT, CDR2 FYEKMQ (reference sequence). The CDR3: CASSPGEGSPNSPLHF. The whole variable domain, filled in from reference TRBV13 and TRBJ1-6, reads AAGVIQSPRHLIKEKRETATLKCYPIPRHDTVYWYQQGPGQDPQFLISFYEKMQSDKGSIPDRFSAQQFSDYHSELNMSSLELGDSALYFCASSPGEGSPNSPLHFGNGTRLTVT.

The rearrangement uses TRBV10-3 and TRBJ2-5; the D call from TCRdb, TRBD2, cannot be confirmed without DNA. Germline-derived CDR1 and CDR2 are ENHRY and SYGVKD. The CDR3 spans 14 residues. The CDR3: CAISREREKKTQYF.

J is TRBJ2-7 and V is TRBV20-1. The CDR3 covers 16 residues. Germline V gene lookup returns CDR1 DFQATT and CDR2 SNEGSKA (reference sequence). The CDR3 region is CSARDLASGESYEQYF.

This rearrangement joins TRBV14 to TRBJ1-2. The CDR3 totals 16 residues. Germline CDR1 reads SGHDN; CDR2 reads FVKESK. CDR3 residues: CASSQDIGSTLYGYTF.

The chain is built from TRBV11-3 and TRBJ2-7; TCRdb picks TRBD1, but there is no DNA to check that call. Germline V CDR1 and CDR2: SGHNT, YENEEA. This CDR3 contains 13 residues. The CDR3 sequence is CASSPQEDNEQYF.

The chain employs TRBV29-1 and TRBJ1-1. Germline CDR1 reads SQVTM; CDR2 reads ANQGSEA. The CDR3 loop spans 12 amino acids. This CDR3 reads CSGGEGSTEAFF.

The V call is TRBV6-2 or TRBV6-3, the J call TRBJ1-1; TCRdb gives TRBD1 as the D gene, but with no DNA this cannot be confirmed. The CDR3 sequence is 13 residues long. In germline, CDR1 is MNHEY, CDR2 SVGEGT. CDR3 amino acids: CASSQGATTEAFF.

This chain links TRBV7-6 with TRBJ1-1. This CDR3 spans 12 amino acids. Germline V gene data show CDR1 as SGHVS and CDR2 as FNYEAQ. The CDR3 loop is CASSLASGEAFF.

The chain recombines TRBV29-1 with TRBJ2-1; TCRdb gives TRBD2 as the D gene, but with no DNA this cannot be confirmed. Germline lookup yields CDR1 SQVTM and CDR2 ANQGSEA. The CDR3 contains 15 residues. The CDR3 spells CSVDFGTSVLNEQFF.

V is TRBV14 and J is TRBJ2-1; absent DNA, TCRdb's TRBD2 call cannot be checked. The CDR3 length is 19 residues. Germline CDR1 SGHDN, CDR2 FVKESK. The CDR3 is CASSQEWGLAGESYNEQFF.